A selection of T cell receptor beta chains follows, all from one sample in a study of T cell responses to AZD1222 COVID-19 vaccine. TCRdb keeps only in-frame clones here, not all; method: immunoSEQ multiplex PCR. In the table there are roughly 200,000 clones, 91% of which are singletons. The sample consisted of peripheral blood, taken 28 days after the second AZD1222 dose. The receptor source for this set is an adult who received the AZD1222 COVID-19 vaccine. Both conserved end residues are part of each CDR3. The D gene is left open where the match is weak. Clone size is shown for a subset of rows, as once, few, many or a class of expanded clone.

TRBV6-4	13	NA	TRBJ2-2	NA	TGTGCCAGCAGTGGGGCCCAACACGGGGAGCTGTTTTTT	CASSGAQHGELFF
TRBV29-1	15	once	TRBJ2-5	TRBD2	TGCAGCGTTTCCGGACTAGCGGGAGGGCACGAGACCCAGTACTTC	CSVSGLAGGHETQYF
TRBV4-1	15	NA	TRBJ1-1	TRBD1	TGCGCCAGCAGCCAGAGGACAGGGGAGAACACTGAAGCTTTCTTT	CASSQRTGENTEAFF
TRBV4-1	15	few	TRBJ1-2	TRBD1	TGCGCCAGCAGCCAATGGGAAGGGGGCGGAAATGGCTACACCTTC	CASSQWEGGGNGYTF
TRBV21-1	13	NA	TRBJ1-6	NA	TGTGCCAGCCCGGGACAGGGGAATTCACCCCTCCACTTT	CASPGQGNSPLHF
TRBV25-1	14	once	TRBJ2-7	NA	TGTGCCAGCAGGGGGGGCAAAACGTCCTACGAGCAGTACTTC	CASRGGKTSYEQYF
TRBV27	14	NA	TRBJ1-2	NA	TGTGCCAGCAGCCCTACAGGGTTCTACTATGGCTACACCTTC	CASSPTGFYYGYTF
TRBV11-2	18	NA	TRBJ1-3	TRBD1	TGTGCCAGCAGCTCAGTCCGGGACAGGGCAATCTCTGGAAACACCATATATTTT	CASSSVRDRAISGNTIYF
TRBV5-6	13	NA	TRBJ2-2	NA	TGTGCCAGCAGCCCACCGGAAGCCGGGGAGCTGTTTTTT	CASSPPEAGELFF
TRBV19	15	NA	TRBJ2-5	TRBD1	TGTGCCAGTAGTACCCGACTGACAGGGCCAGAGACCCAGTACTTC	CASSTRLTGPETQYF
TRBV30	18	NA	TRBJ1-6	NA	TGTGCCGGACGAACCAAAGCAGCGTCCTTACTGTATAATTCACCCCTCCACTTT	CAGRTKAASLLYNSPLHF
TRBV7-9	15	NA	TRBJ2-7	TRBD2	TGTGCCAGCAGCTTACAGCCGGGAGGATCTTACGAGCAGTACTTC	CASSLQPGGSYEQYF
TRBV18	17	NA	TRBJ2-7	NA	TGTGCCAGCTCACAAAAAGCAGTGGGAGGTGGGTCCTACGAGCAGTACTTC	CASSQKAVGGGSYEQYF
TRBV5-1	14	NA	TRBJ2-7	TRBD1	TGCGCCAGCAGCACTGGGACAGGGAACTACGAGCAGTACTTC	CASSTGTGNYEQYF
TRBV11-2	15	NA	TRBJ1-1	NA	TGTGCCAGCAGCTTAAGTCTTGGGTTAAGAACTGAAGCTTTCTTT	CASSLSLGLRTEAFF
TRBV30	14	NA	TRBJ2-2	NA	TGTGCCTGGAGTCGGGCTAGAACGACCGGGGAGCTGTTTTTT	CAWSRARTTGELFF
TRBV3-1/TRBV3-2	12	NA	TRBJ1-1	NA	TGTGCCAGCAGCCAACACGGATATGAAGCTTTCTTT	CASSQHGYEAFF
TRBV7-2	14	NA	TRBJ2-2	TRBD2	TGTGCCAGCAGCTTAGGACTAGCGAGCGGGGAGCTGTTTTTT	CASSLGLASGELFF
TRBV7-2	15	NA	TRBJ2-1	NA	TGTGCCAGCAGCCCGTGGAGCGGTTCTTACAATGAGCAGTTCTTC	CASSPWSGSYNEQFF
TRBV29-1	12	NA	TRBJ2-7	NA	TGCAGCGTTGGGCCAGGGACTGACGAGCAGTACTTC	CSVGPGTDEQYF
TRBV19	12	NA	TRBJ2-2	NA	TGTGCCAGTAGTATAGATCTCGGGGAGCTGTTTTTT	CASSIDLGELFF
TRBV28	15	few	TRBJ2-2	TRBD2	TGTGCCAGCAGAATTAGCGGGAGGGACACCGGGGAGCTGTTTTTT	CASRISGRDTGELFF
TRBV28	13	NA	TRBJ2-3	NA	TGTGCCAGCAGTTTAGGCGGCACAGATACGCAGTATTTT	CASSLGGTDTQYF
TRBV5-4	13	NA	TRBJ2-4	TRBD1	TGTGCCAGCAGCGGGACAGGGTCGAACATTCAGTACTTC	CASSGTGSNIQYF
TRBV11-2	11	NA	TRBJ2-7	NA	TGTGCCAGCAGCTCTCTCTACGAGCAGTACTTC	CASSSLYEQYF
TRBV9	15	NA	TRBJ2-7	NA	TGTGCCAGCAGCGTAGCTGTTAGCGGCTCCTACGAGCAGTACTTC	CASSVAVSGSYEQYF
TRBV29-1	14	NA	TRBJ1-1	NA	TGCAGCGTTGAATCGGGCAAGGACGACACTGAAGCTTTCTTT	CSVESGKDDTEAFF
TRBV6-1	16	NA	TRBJ2-1	TRBD2	TGTGCCAGCAGTGGTCCCGGGACTAGCGGGTACAATGAGCAGTTCTTC	CASSGPGTSGYNEQFF
TRBV13	17	NA	TRBJ2-4	NA	TGTGCCAGCAGCAGTGGCTTGGGGGGCATGACCAAAAACATTCAGTACTTC	CASSSGLGGMTKNIQYF
TRBV5-1	16	once	TRBJ2-3	TRBD2	TGCGCCAGCAGCTTGAGTGGACTAGCGGGAACGGATACGCAGTATTTT	CASSLSGLAGTDTQYF
TRBV12-5	14	NA	TRBJ2-3	NA	TGTGCTAGTGGTTTGGGGGGATACACAGATACGCAGTATTTT	CASGLGGYTDTQYF
TRBV28	15	once	TRBJ2-3	NA	TGTGCCAGCGGGACTTCCCATGATTTCACAGATACGCAGTATTTT	CASGTSHDFTDTQYF
TRBV6-5	14	NA	TRBJ1-3	NA	TGTGCCAGCAGTAAACCCGGGTGGGGGGACACCATATATTTT	CASSKPGWGDTIYF
TRBV28	15	NA	TRBJ2-2	TRBD1	TGTGCCAGCAGCCCCGGGACAGGGACGGTCGGGGAGCTGTTTTTT	CASSPGTGTVGELFF
TRBV7-9	14	once	TRBJ2-7	TRBD2	TGTGCCAGCAGCCGTAGCGGGAAGGCATACGAGCAGTACTTC	CASSRSGKAYEQYF
TRBV11-2	15	NA	TRBJ2-7	NA	TGTGCCAGCAAAGTGGGGCCTAGCGACTCCTACGAGCAGTACTTC	CASKVGPSDSYEQYF
TRBV2	13	NA	TRBJ1-1	NA	TGTGCCAGCTGCGTAGTTATGAACACTGAAGCTTTCTTT	CASCVVMNTEAFF
TRBV18	13	NA	TRBJ1-1	NA	TGTGCCAGCTCACCGGCGGATAACACTGAAGCTTTCTTT	CASSPADNTEAFF
TRBV10-3	14	NA	TRBJ1-2	TRBD1	TGTGCCGCGGGACAGGGGAGATCGGGCTATGGCTACACCTTC	CAAGQGRSGYGYTF
TRBV11-1	13	once	TRBJ2-1	TRBD1	TGTGCCAGCAGCACAGGGACAGGGAGTGAGCAGTTCTTC	CASSTGTGSEQFF
TRBV19	12	NA	TRBJ2-2	NA	TGTGCCAGTCACAGGTTTACCGGGGAGCTGTTTTTT	CASHRFTGELFF
TRBV14	13	NA	TRBJ1-1	NA	TGTGCCAGCAGCCAAGATGGCCAGCTTGAAGCTTTCTTT	CASSQDGQLEAFF
TRBV10-2	15	NA	TRBJ1-5	TRBD1	TGCGCCAGCAGCGGGGACAGGGTAAGCAATCAGCCCCAGCATTTT	CASSGDRVSNQPQHF
TRBV30	13	NA	TRBJ2-1	NA	TGTGCCTGGAGCTCGGGGGACTACAATGAGCAGTTCTTC	CAWSSGDYNEQFF
TRBV7-9	15	NA	TRBJ2-3	NA	TGTGCCAGCAGTTACGGAGGGAGGCAGGGAGATACGCAGTATTTT	CASSYGGRQGDTQYF
TRBV28	15	NA	TRBJ1-2	TRBD1	TGTGCCAGCAGTTTAGGCAGGGGGGGATTCTATGGCTACACCTTC	CASSLGRGGFYGYTF
TRBV27	16	NA	TRBJ2-5	NA	TGTGCCAGCAGTCCACTATATTTCGGGAGCGGGGAGACCCAGTACTTC	CASSPLYFGSGETQYF
TRBV19	13	NA	TRBJ2-7	TRBD2	TGTGCCAGTAGATCTAGCGGCACGTACGAGCAGTACTTC	CASRSSGTYEQYF
TRBV9	15	NA	TRBJ2-2	TRBD2	TGTGCCAGCAGCTTGGGACTAGCGGGAGGTGTGGAGCTGTTTTTT	CASSLGLAGGVELFF
TRBV28	19	NA	TRBJ2-1	TRBD2	TGTGCCAGCAGAGTTTGGCGCGGGGGACTAGCGGGCTACTCAAATGAGCAGTTCTTC	CASRVWRGGLAGYSNEQFF
TRBV7-6	17	NA	TRBJ1-1	NA	TGTGCCAGCAACGAAATCGGCGGGACGGAGCTGAACACTGAAGCTTTCTTT	CASNEIGGTELNTEAFF
TRBV9	12	NA	TRBJ1-2	NA	TGTGCCAGCAGCGCGCCGGGGTATGGCTACACCTTC	CASSAPGYGYTF
TRBV18	16	NA	TRBJ2-7	TRBD2	TGTGCCAGCTCACGCGTACTAGCGGGAGGGCCCTACGAGCAGTACTTC	CASSRVLAGGPYEQYF
TRBV7-3	14	once	TRBJ2-1	NA	TGTGCCAGCAGCTTAAACCCCTCCTACAATGAGCAGTTCTTC	CASSLNPSYNEQFF
TRBV3-1/TRBV3-2	16	NA	TRBJ2-7	TRBD2	TGTGCCAGCAGCCAAGAGCGGACTAGCGGGAGGGGGTGGCAGTACTTC	CASSQERTSGRGWQYF
TRBV18	14	NA	TRBJ1-2	NA	TGTGCCAGCTCACACGAAGGGGTTAACTATGGCTACACCTTC	CASSHEGVNYGYTF
TRBV7-8	16	NA	TRBJ1-5	NA	TGTGCCAGCAGGATGGGGAGGGGGGAAGGACATCAGCCCCAGCATTTT	CASRMGRGEGHQPQHF
TRBV11-2	16	NA	TRBJ1-3	TRBD1	TGTGCCAGCAACCTGGGACAGGGGGCTCTTGGAAACACCATATATTTT	CASNLGQGALGNTIYF
TRBV27	16	few	TRBJ2-1	NA	TGTGCCAGCAGTTTGTTGCTAACTAGCCGAGCGGATGAGCAGTTCTTC	CASSLLLTSRADEQFF
TRBV6-1	17	NA	TRBJ1-1	TRBD1	TGTGCCAGCAGTGACCTAGACAGGGGGCGAGTAAGCACTGAAGCTTTCTTT	CASSDLDRGRVSTEAFF